This T cell receptor beta chain was documented in a study of cytomegalovirus exposure and HLA in healthy donors. Overall study: Among a few hundred genotyped donors, around 81% fell in the Caucasian-associated ancestry cluster.

This CDR3 comprises 12 residues. V lost 0 bases to trimming and J lost 6 bases, with 6 bases between them. Germline values: CDR1 SGHVS, CDR2 FNYEAQ. 13 Jbeta primers and 60 Vbeta primers were used for the PCR. Some clones are missing from TCRdb's copy, which holds only in-frame ones; the method was immunoSEQ multiplex PCR. The repertoire holds around 150,000 clones, with about four fifths as singletons. The specimen sequenced was PBMCs. The genes are TRBV7-6 and TRBJ2-7; D remains unclear. The sequence was collected from a man aged 25-40 years in good health. DNA of the CDR3: TGTGCCAGCAGCTTAGCGCTAGGCGAGCAGTACTTC. Encoded protein: CASSLALGEQYF.